The clone carrying this T cell receptor (beta chain) showed up many times. As yet, its antigen is unknown. The CDR3 consists of 16 residues. Trimming took off 0 bases at V and 0 bases at J, with 12 bases between the two ends. Per germline, CDR1 MNHEY and CDR2 SVGAGI. This sample was taken from a study of shared clonotypes between healthy human individuals. Study conclusions and caveats: Larger richness was generally estimated for naive than memory subsets. When compared with the clonotypes that were shared by all four sorted-subset donors, the non-shared clonotypes turned out to have lower generation probabilities.

Profiled with immunoSEQ multiplex PCR; TCRdb holds only in-frame clones, not every one. In the table there are tens of thousands of clones, 62% of which are singletons. Sequenced input: memory CD8+ T cells sorted from blood. Subset given: CD45RO+ cells pooled with CCR7-negative TemRA cells. This receptor was identified in a man under 40 in good health. V is TRBV6-5 and J is TRBJ2-7; a possible D gene is TRBD1 (7 bases). The CDR3: CASSYSEGAGSYEQYF. DNA for the CDR3: TGTGCCAGCAGTTACTCGGAGGGGGCAGGCTCCTACGAGCAGTACTTC.